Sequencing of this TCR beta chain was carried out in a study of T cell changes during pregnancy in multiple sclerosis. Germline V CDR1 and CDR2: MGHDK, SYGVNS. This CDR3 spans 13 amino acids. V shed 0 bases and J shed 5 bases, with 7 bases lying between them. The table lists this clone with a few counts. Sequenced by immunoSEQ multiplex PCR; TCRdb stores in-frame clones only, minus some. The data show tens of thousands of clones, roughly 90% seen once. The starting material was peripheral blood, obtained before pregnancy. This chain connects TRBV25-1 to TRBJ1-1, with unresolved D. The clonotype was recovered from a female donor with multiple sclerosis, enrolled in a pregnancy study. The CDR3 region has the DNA TGTGCCAGCAGTGAATATCCGGGAACTGAAGCTTTCTTT. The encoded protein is CASSEYPGTEAFF.